One sample yielded the 22 T cell receptor beta chains listed below, sequenced in a study of control samples from healthy donors and cancer patients. Sequencing used immunoSEQ multiplex PCR; TCRdb keeps in-frame clones, though not all of them. The table lists fewer than 200,000 clones, 80% to 95% of them singletons, with 4.1% in the top ten. Sequenced: blood. The receptors come from a woman aged 55-69 years in good health.

The gene calls are TRBV12-3 or TRBV12-4 and TRBJ1-1; possibly TRBD1 for D (5 bases). The CDR3 has 13 amino acids. The ends were cut back, 3 bases at V and 4 bases at J, with 9 bases in the middle. The DNA of the CDR3 is TGTGCCAGCAGTTTGTCAGGGAGCACTGAAGCTTTCTTT. Translating gives CASSLSGSTEAFF.

The chain recombines TRBV19 with TRBJ2-3, with 12 bases lining up with TRBD2. The V segment lost 7 bases and the J segment 5 bases; nucleotides outside the gene matches: 7. This CDR3 region has 15 residues. In germline, CDR1 is LNHDA, CDR2 SQIVND (reference sequence). Here the CDR3 DNA reads TGTGCCAGTACCCGACTAGCGGGGGAACAAGATACGCAGTATTTT. Protein product: CASTRLAGEQDTQYF.

The V gene is TRBV7-2, the J gene TRBJ1-2; TRBD1 is a possible D gene (6 bases). Trimming took off 6 bases at V and 5 bases at J, with 22 bases between the two ends. The CDR3 loop spans 16 amino acids. Germline-derived CDR1 and CDR2 are SGHTA and FQGNSA. The DNA of the CDR3 is TGTGCCAGCAGTCTAGGGGGGAGGTTGATGGGTTATGGCTACACCTTC. As protein: CASSLGGRLMGYGYTF.

The chain couples TRBV5-1 to TRBJ2-3; 15 positions match TRBD2. Germline V CDR1 and CDR2: SGHRS, YFSETQ. After removal of 1 base from V and 4 bases from J, the junction contained 4 bases not matched to a gene. The CDR3 contains 17 residues. The CDR3: CASSLRTSGGAADTQYF. The CDR3 nucleotides are TGCGCCAGCAGCTTGAGGACTAGCGGGGGGGCAGCAGATACGCAGTATTTT.

V and J are TRBV19 and TRBJ2-6; unclear D gene. Deletions cut 3 bases from V and 0 bases from J, with 18 bases between. Looked up from germline, CDR1 is LNHDA and CDR2 is SQIVND (reference sequence). The CDR3 runs 19 residues. The CDR3 is CASSIPLSGVSSGANVLTF. The CDR3, as DNA: TGTGCCAGTAGTATCCCCCTTAGTGGGGTGAGCTCTGGGGCCAACGTCCTGACTTTC.

The chain couples TRBV12-3 or TRBV12-4 to TRBJ1-1, with D possibly being TRBD1 (5 bases). The CDR3 consists of 12 residues. V was cut by 7 bases and J by 4 bases, with 10 bases left in between. Written as DNA, the CDR3 is TGTGCCAGCAAGGGGTGGAGCACTGAAGCTTTCTTT. This encodes CASKGWSTEAFF.

The V and J genes are TRBV2 and TRBJ1-5, with D maybe TRBD1 (5 bases). Trimming took off 6 bases at V and 6 bases at J, with 24 bases between the two ends. CDR3 length: 17 residues. Germline values: CDR1 SNHLY, CDR2 FYNNEI. The CDR3 DNA reads as TGTGCCAGCAGCGATGCTAGGCCGCGGCAGGGAAGTCAGCCCCAGCATTTT. Translating it yields CASSDARPRQGSQPQHF.

The J gene is TRBJ1-4, the V gene TRBV11-2; the D gene is possibly TRBD1 (6 bases). Trimming stripped 5 bases from V and 0 bases from J, with 16 bases between. Germline V lookup: CDR1 SGHAT, CDR2 FQNNGV. The CDR3 has 17 residues. CDR3 protein: CASSPEGGPATNEKLFF. In DNA, the CDR3 is TGTGCCAGCAGCCCAGAGGGGGGGCCGGCAACTAATGAAAAACTGTTTTTT.

The CDR3 loop is CASSPPEGAYGYTF. The CDR3, as DNA: TGTGCCAGCTCACCACCGGAGGGGGCTTATGGCTACACCTTC. The chain employs TRBV18 and TRBJ1-2, with TRBD1 matching over 7 bases. The germline V gene has CDR1 KGHSH and CDR2 LQKENI. Germline trimming cut 0 bases from V and 5 bases from J; bases unmatched to any gene: 3. The CDR3 runs to 14 residues.

This clone was counted once. The rearrangement uses TRBV3-1 (or the pseudogene TRBV3-2) and TRBJ2-5; tentatively, D is TRBD1 (5 bases). Per germline, CDR1 LGHDT and CDR2 YNNKEL (reference sequence). The CDR3 loop spans 16 amino acids. V was cut by 3 bases and J by 8 bases, with 22 bases left in between. CDR3 coding DNA: TGTGCCAGCAGCCACCCTGACAGCACATCCAAGAGAACCCAGTACTTC. Encoded protein: CASSHPDSTSKRTQYF.

This chain connects TRBV7-2 to TRBJ1-3, with a tentative D call TRBD1 (5 bases). Trimming removed 1 base at V and 6 bases at J, with 10 bases between. CDR1 and CDR2 from the germline V gene are SGHTA and FQGNSA. This CDR3 contains 14 residues. The CDR3 spells CASSLVEGLNTIYF. Written as DNA, the CDR3 is TGTGCCAGCAGCTTAGTGGAGGGGCTAAACACCATATATTTT.

The V call is TRBV2, the J call TRBJ1-1; D ambiguous. CDR1 and CDR2 (germline): SNHLY, FYNNEI. Trimming took off 0 bases at V and 8 bases at J, with 1 base between the two ends. The CDR3 sequence is 10 residues long. CDR3 bases: TGTGCCAGCAGTGAAGCGGAAGCTTTCTTT. It encodes CASSEAEAFF.

Written as DNA, the CDR3 is TGTGCCAGCGGACCGGACGGCCGCTCGAACACTGAAGCTTTCTTT. This sequence encodes CASGPDGRSNTEAFF. The J gene is TRBJ1-1, the V gene TRBV9; D call uncertain. Germline loops: CDR1 SGDLS, CDR2 YYNGEE. The CDR3 contains 15 residues. Trimming took off 7 bases at V and 1 base at J, with 17 bases between the two ends.

The chain couples TRBV27 to TRBJ2-3; D not resolved. CDR1 and CDR2 from the germline V gene are MNHEY and SMNVEV (reference sequence). This CDR3 is 14 amino acids long. V lost 3 bases to trimming and J lost 2 bases, with 9 bases between them. This CDR3 is CASSFGFPTDTQYF. Written as DNA, the CDR3 is TGTGCCAGCAGTTTCGGCTTCCCCACAGATACGCAGTATTTT.

This sequence joins TRBV18 and TRBJ1-2; D is possibly TRBD1 (6 bases). V was pared by 2 bases and J by 0 bases, with 13 bases between. The CDR3 contains 16 residues. In germline, CDR1 is KGHSH, CDR2 LQKENI. The CDR3 loop is CASSPGGGGSNYGYTF. CDR3 coding DNA: TGTGCCAGCTCACCAGGGGGCGGTGGATCTAACTATGGCTACACCTTC.

The CDR3 is CASSFGENYEQYF. For the CDR3, the DNA is TGTGCCAGCAGCTTCGGGGAAAACTACGAGCAGTACTTC. The chain combines TRBV11-3 with TRBJ2-7, with D possibly matching TRBD2 (5 bases). V was clipped by 3 bases and J by 3 bases, with 9 bases between them. CDR3 length: 13 residues. The germline V gene has CDR1 SGHNT and CDR2 YENEEA.

The V and J genes are TRBV19 and TRBJ2-4; D may be TRBD1 (6 bases). CDR3 length equals 16 residues. Germline CDR1 and CDR2: LNHDA and SQIVND (reference sequence). V lost 0 bases and J lost 2, with 11 bases in between. CDR3 bases: TGTGCCAGTAGTATAGACTCAGGGGCGCCCAAAAACATTCAGTACTTC. Its protein is CASSIDSGAPKNIQYF.

The genes are TRBV2 and TRBJ2-7; possibly TRBD1 or TRBD2 for D (6 bases each). The length of the CDR3 is 15 residues. Germline-derived CDR1 and CDR2 are SNHLY and FYNNEI. V lost 4 bases, J lost 1 base, and 14 bases lay in between. The CDR3 DNA follows: TGTGCCAGCAGTGTCGACCGGGGGCATTCCTACGAGCAGTACTTC. Its protein is CASSVDRGHSYEQYF. Based on the CDR3 plus reference TRBV2 and TRBJ2-7, the full variable domain is EPEVTQTPSHQVTQMGQEVILRCVPISNHLYFYWYRQILGQKVEFLVSFYNNEISEKSEIFDDQFSVERPDGSNFTLKIRSTKLEDSAMYFCASSVDRGHSYEQYFGPGTRLTVT.

This CDR3 reads CARDFAGTGPNENYGYTF. CDR3 bases: TGTGCCAGGGACTTTGCGGGGACAGGCCCCAATGAAAACTATGGCTACACCTTC. V gene TRBV6-4 combines with J gene TRBJ1-2; TRBD1 matches 8 bases. The CDR3 is made up of 18 amino acids. The germline CDR1 and CDR2 sequences are MRHNA and SNTAGT. Trimming removed 9 bases from V and 2 bases from J; junction bases left unmatched: 20.

The chain uses TRBV19 and TRBJ2-3; 10 positions match TRBD2. Germline loops: CDR1 LNHDA, CDR2 SQIVND (reference sequence). The V gene end was trimmed by 7 bases and the J gene end by 5 bases; junction bases not matched to a gene: 3. The CDR3 loop spans 13 amino acids. In DNA form, the CDR3 reads TGTGCCAGTAAGGTAGCGGGGGGAGATACGCAGTATTTT. It yields the protein CASKVAGGDTQYF. The full variable domain, completed using reference TRBV19 and TRBJ2-3, is DGGITQSPKYLFRKEGQNVTLSCEQNLNHDAMYWYRQDPGQGLRLIYYSQIVNDFQKGDIAEGYSVSREKKESFPLTVTSAQKNPTAFYLCASKVAGGDTQYFGPGTRLTVL.

The CDR3 DNA reads as TGCGCCAGCAGCCAAGAGCCGGGACAGAGAGGCAATCAGCCCCAGCATTTT. Amino acids: CASSQEPGQRGNQPQHF. V and J are TRBV4-1 and TRBJ1-5; 7 bases match TRBD1. The CDR3 covers 17 residues. Germline V gives CDR1 MGHRA, CDR2 YSYEKL. V shed 0 bases and J 2 bases; nucleotides not matched to a gene: 7.

The CDR3 DNA reads TGTGCCAGCAGGCGGGGGGCCGGCACAGATACGCAGTATTTT. Protein: CASRRGAGTDTQYF. The J gene is TRBJ2-3, the V gene TRBV7-9; 8 bases are shared with TRBD2. J lost 1 base, V lost 6 bases, and 3 bases had no gene match. The CDR3 length is 14 residues. Germline CDR1 reads SEHNR; CDR2 reads FQNEAQ (reference sequence).